This record concerns one T cell receptor (beta chain) sequence. What antigen it recognizes has not been identified. No much larger clone is present one base from it, and per-base qualities are unavailable. TCRbeta CDR3 regions were amplified from genomic DNA by means of the immunoSEQ Assay, a bias-controlled multiplex PCR. For the original study's pipeline: The number of nucleated cells in each sample was estimated by amplification of reference gene primers within the assay. Sequence reads were collapsed and filtered to measure the absolute abundance of every unique TCRbeta CDR3 rearrangement. For each sample, productive Simpson clonality was calculated as the square root of Simpson's diversity index across productive rearrangements. Imported from immuneACCESS, the table was reduced by TCRdb to in-frame sequences with V and J called. These copies leave out some clones; in studies compared against another copy, an unresolved V gene accounts for under half, and the cause of the remainder is not known. That table furnishes V, J and clone size, whereas the DNA furnished D and trimming. The sample table lists about 61,000 clones, around nine tenths of them with a count of one. Of the sample, about 21% falls within the top ten clones.

Whole blood was collected in K2EDTA tubes by collaborating institutions according to the institutions' own protocols. For TCRbeta analysis, collaborators shipped samples as frozen whole blood, isolated PBMCs, or DNA extracted from either of those sample types. The entry originates in a study of blood T cell repertoires in COVID-19 (dated by TCRdb to 2018 to 2020). Describing the broader study: Samples covering the acute and convalescent phases of COVID-19 were provided by collaborators in the United States, Italy and Spain. The material from the prospective study consisted of cDNA or gDNA derived from T cells, B-cell-depleted T cells, or PBMCs. Subjects who had been exposed to COVID-19, were actively infected with it, or had recovered from it provided the deeply sampled blood TCRbeta repertoires that made up the dataset. The repertoires were released in a freely available public database intended as a resource for research on the immune response to SARS-CoV-2. The samples were drawn from the first 160 participants of the ongoing ImmuneRACE study and from more than 1,000 subjects provided by 6 global collaborators. Nearly every sample came with metadata listing a de-identified subject ID, COVID-19 status, age in years and sex. Where available, HLA class I and class II types were obtained from metadata supplied by the sample provider rather than from assay-based typing.

The CDR3 holds 15 amino acids from the cysteine to the phenylalanine. This entry keeps only the CDR3 DNA: 45 bases, framed from base 1. The CDR1 and CDR2 encoded by the germline V gene are SGHAT and FQNNGV. V is cut back by 8 bases and J by 8 bases, with 9 bases in the junction unmatched. Beyond this particular receptor, the publication reports: The amount of clinical and demographic metadata varied by source and participant and was provided uncurated.

The sample comprised peripheral blood. The origin of this receptor is a woman aged 50 to 65 with active or convalescent COVID-19. Recombination linked TRBV11-2 to TRBJ2-1, with 13 bases aligning to TRBD2. The CDR3 has the sequence CASGRTSGSRYEQFF. In nucleotide form, the sequence is TGTGCCAGCGGACGGACTAGCGGGAGTAGGTATGAGCAGTTCTTC.